These T cell receptor beta chains were read from a single sample in a study of blood T cell repertoires in COVID-19. TCRdb's copy holds only in-frame clones and misses some; the assay was immunoSEQ multiplex PCR. The data contain around 170,000 clones, about four fifths of them singletons. The sequenced sample was peripheral blood. The receptors come from a man in his 70s with active or convalescent COVID-19. The CDR3 runs from the conserved cysteine through the conserved F or W. The D gene is left open where the match is weak. Expanded clones get a size class; other rows say once, few or many, or leave the size out.

abundance	v_gene	j_gene	d_gene	CDR3aa	CDR3nt
-	TRBV7-9	TRBJ1-2	-	CASSLRGAWGYTF	TGTGCCAGCAGCTTACGGGGGGCTTGGGGCTACACCTTC
-	TRBV27	TRBJ2-1	TRBD2	CATRTSGGAFEQFF	TGTGCCACCAGGACTAGCGGTGGGGCTTTTGAGCAGTTCTTC
-	TRBV7-9	TRBJ2-3	-	CASGASPSTDTQYF	TGTGCCAGCGGGGCCTCACCTAGCACAGATACGCAGTATTTT
-	TRBV5-6	TRBJ1-1	-	CASSFKTGEAFF	TGTGCCAGCAGCTTCAAAACCGGTGAAGCTTTCTTT
-	TRBV19	TRBJ2-5	TRBD2	CASSIYLAGGLETQYF	TGTGCCAGTAGTATTTACCTAGCGGGGGGCCTAGAGACCCAGTACTTC
many	TRBV6-5	TRBJ1-1	-	CASSRLRRNTEAFF	TGTGCCAGCAGCCGCCTGAGAAGGAACACTGAAGCTTTCTTT
-	TRBV2	TRBJ1-5	-	CASSALGRASNQPQHF	TGTGCCAGCAGTGCGCTTGGGCGCGCGAGCAATCAGCCCCAGCATTTT
-	TRBV6-5	TRBJ1-2	-	CASSYSMGGNYGYTF	TGTGCCAGCAGTTACTCAATGGGGGGAAACTATGGCTACACCTTC
-	TRBV14	TRBJ2-1	-	CASSQNRDNEQFF	TGTGCCAGCAGCCAGAATCGAGACAATGAGCAGTTCTTC
-	TRBV11-3	TRBJ2-3	-	CASSLGDALGDTQYF	TGTGCCAGCAGCTTAGGCGACGCCCTCGGGGATACGCAGTATTTT
-	TRBV7-9	TRBJ1-4	TRBD1	CASSGQGATNEKLFF	TGTGCCAGCAGCGGACAGGGAGCAACTAATGAAAAACTGTTTTTT
-	TRBV30	TRBJ2-7	-	CAWSVKGPNMYEQYF	TGTGCCTGGAGTGTCAAGGGGCCGAATATGTACGAGCAGTACTTC
-	TRBV7-2	TRBJ2-3	TRBD2	CASSSNGGALVDTQYF	TGTGCCAGCAGCTCCAACGGGGGGGCCCTCGTAGATACGCAGTATTTT
-	TRBV5-6	TRBJ1-1	TRBD1	CASSLVTGTGLGAFF	TGTGCCAGCAGCTTGGTGACCGGGACAGGGCTCGGGGCTTTCTTT
-	TRBV6-2/TRBV6-3	TRBJ2-3	TRBD1	CASSWTGTTDTQYF	TGTGCCAGCAGTTGGACAGGGACCACAGATACGCAGTATTTT
-	TRBV20-1	TRBJ2-5	-	CSAPQETQYF	TGCAGTGCTCCTCAGGAGACCCAGTACTTC
-	TRBV30	TRBJ2-2	-	CAFSRDSVTGELFF	TGTGCCTTCTCCCGGGATTCCGTCACCGGGGAGCTGTTTTTT
few	TRBV28	TRBJ1-2	-	CASTPRNYGYTF	TGTGCCAGCACCCCTCGTAACTATGGCTACACCTTC
once	TRBV21-1	TRBJ1-1	-	CASTRRGTGVVYTEAFF	TGTGCCAGCACCAGGCGAGGGACAGGGGTCGTTTACACTGAAGCTTTCTTT
many	TRBV7-9	TRBJ1-4	TRBD1	CASRTAYRGTNEKLFF	TGTGCCAGCAGGACCGCCTACAGGGGAACTAATGAAAAACTGTTTTTT
-	TRBV3-1/TRBV3-2	TRBJ2-3	-	CASSQDPSDTQYF	TGTGCCAGCAGCCAAGACCCCTCAGATACGCAGTATTTT
-	TRBV14	TRBJ1-6	-	CASSPGDVSPLHF	TGTGCCAGCAGCCCGGGGGACGTTTCACCCCTCCACTTT
-	TRBV5-6	TRBJ1-1	-	CASSLNSFSEAFF	TGTGCCAGCAGCTTGAACAGTTTCTCTGAAGCTTTCTTT